This T cell receptor (beta chain) was obtained from a study of cytomegalovirus exposure and HLA in healthy donors. V lost 0 bases to trimming and J lost 6 bases, with 15 bases between them. The CDR3 loop spans 16 amino acids. Looked up from germline, CDR1 is SGDLS and CDR2 is YYNGEE. This PCR relied on a set of 60 Vbeta primers and 13 Jbeta primers. The protocol was immunoSEQ multiplex PCR, while the TCRdb copy is restricted to in-frame clones and leaves out a portion. The table has about 140,000 clones, approximately 79% seen once. The TCR comes from a woman aged 45 to 65 in good health and CMV-seropositive. The V call is TRBV9, the J call TRBJ1-4, with D possibly TRBD1 on 6 matching bases. Sequences were obtained from PBMCs. In nucleotides, the CDR3 is TGTGCCAGCAGCGTAGCTACCACAGGGCAGGATGAAAAACTGTTTTTT. Protein: CASSVATTGQDEKLFF.